The rows below give T cell receptor beta chains drawn from one sample of a study of blood T cell repertoires in COVID-19. The method was immunoSEQ multiplex PCR; TCRdb's version includes in-frame clones alone and lacks a portion of them. The table has some 250,000 clones, 82% seen once. The sequenced material came from peripheral blood. The receptors originated from a woman aged 60-75 years with active or convalescent COVID-19. Both conserved end residues are part of each CDR3. The D gene is left open where the match is weak. Clone size, where shown, is once, few, many, or a class for clones that have expanded.

>TRBD2|TRBJ2-1|TRBV4-2|NA
CASSQEPGGNEQFF
TGTGCCAGCAGCCAAGAGCCGGGGGGCAATGAGCAGTTCTTC
>TRBD1|TRBJ2-7|TRBV4-1|NA
CASSQDPGQGAAYEQYF
TGCGCCAGCAGCCAAGACCCGGGACAGGGGGCGGCCTACGAGCAGTACTTC
>NA|TRBJ1-5|TRBV3-1/TRBV3-2|few
CASSQERNYQPQHF
TGTGCCAGCAGCCAAGAGAGGAACTATCAGCCCCAGCATTTT
>TRBD1|TRBJ1-2|TRBV6-5|NA
CASRGPGQHNYGYTF
TGTGCCAGCAGGGGACCGGGACAGCATAACTATGGCTACACCTTC
>TRBD1|TRBJ1-6|TRBV6-5|NA
CASSRTGKNSPLHF
TGTGCCAGCAGTCGGACAGGGAAAAATTCACCCCTCCACTTT
>NA|TRBJ2-2|TRBV28|NA
CASAQDLPNTGELFF
TGTGCCAGCGCCCAGGACTTGCCGAACACCGGGGAGCTGTTTTTT
>TRBD1|TRBJ1-1|TRBV30|NA
CAWRGQPNTEAFF
TGTGCCTGGAGGGGACAGCCGAACACTGAAGCTTTCTTT
>TRBD1|TRBJ2-5|TRBV27|NA
CASSGRDSHQETQYF
TGTGCCAGCAGTGGCAGGGACAGCCACCAAGAGACCCAGTACTTC
>NA|TRBJ2-3|TRBV2|NA
CASSGGTSPTDTQYF
TGTGCCAGCAGTGGCGGGACTTCGCCCACAGATACGCAGTATTTT
>NA|TRBJ1-5|TRBV6-1|few
CASSEIKQPGQPQHF
TGTGCCAGCAGTGAAATCAAACAGCCGGGGCAGCCCCAGCATTTT
>TRBD2|TRBJ2-2|TRBV3-1/TRBV3-2|NA
CASSRTSGAENTGELFF
TGTGCCAGCAGCCGGACTAGCGGGGCCGAGAACACCGGGGAGCTGTTTTTT
>NA|TRBJ1-1|TRBV5-8|few
CASSLGGRGTEAFF
TGTGCCAGCAGCTTGGGGGGTAGGGGGACTGAAGCTTTCTTT
>TRBD2|TRBJ2-1|TRBV7-9|NA
CASSSPFTGGPKNEQFF
TGTGCCAGCAGCTCTCCCTTCACGGGGGGGCCAAAGAATGAGCAGTTCTTC
>NA|TRBJ1-1|TRBV19|NA
CASSYTYKTQKNTEAFF
TGTGCCAGTAGTTATACTTACAAGACACAGAAGAACACTGAAGCTTTCTTT
>TRBD1|TRBJ1-6|TRBV12-3/TRBV12-4|NA
CASRGTGDSPLHF
TGTGCCAGCAGGGGGACAGGGGATTCACCCCTCCACTTT
>TRBD1|TRBJ1-2|TRBV19|NA
CASSIAGGDGYTF
TGTGCCAGTAGTATCGCAGGGGGCGATGGCTACACCTTC
>NA|TRBJ1-5|TRBV27|NA
CASSPTTEGKQPQHF
TGTGCCAGCAGTCCTACGACAGAAGGCAAACAGCCCCAGCATTTT
>TRBD2|TRBJ2-1|TRBV24-1|NA
CATSDSSRGGRNEQFF
TGTGCCACCAGTGATTCATCGCGGGGGGGCCGCAATGAGCAGTTCTTC
>NA|TRBJ1-5|TRBV9|NA
CASSVEPGAYSNQPQHF
TGTGCCAGCAGCGTAGAACCAGGCGCCTATAGCAATCAGCCCCAGCATTTT